These 25 T cell receptor beta chains came from one sample sequenced in a study of cytomegalovirus exposure and HLA in healthy donors. This table comes from immunoSEQ multiplex PCR, and its TCRdb copy is limited to in-frame clones, with some not included. The sample has 170,000 or so clones, 80% to 85% seen once. The sequencing input was PBMCs. These receptors were taken from a woman aged 18 to 35 in good health and CMV-seropositive.

The chain carries TRBV9 and TRBJ1-4; no definite D call. This CDR3 region has 14 residues. From germline, CDR1 is SGDLS and CDR2 YYNGEE. V shed 3 bases and J shed 8 bases, with 14 bases lying between them. This chain's CDR3 is CASSGTPAGEKLFF. CDR3 coding DNA: TGTGCCAGCAGCGGCACGCCGGCGGGGGAAAAACTGTTTTTT.

This clone was seen a single time. The chain recombines TRBV4-1 with TRBJ1-2; 8 nucleotides align to TRBD1. J was trimmed by 4 bases and V by 4 bases; bases with no gene match: 11. Germline CDR1 and CDR2: MGHRA and YSYEKL. There are 16 residues in the CDR3. The CDR3, as DNA: TGCGCCAGCAGCCCAATGAGTGACAGGGGTACCTATGGCTACACCTTC. The encoded protein is CASSPMSDRGTYGYTF.

The chain employs TRBV7-9 and TRBJ2-5; TRBD1 agrees at 8 bases. With V trimmed by 4 bases and J by 4 bases, 8 bases remained unmatched. The V gene's germline CDR1 is SEHNR and CDR2 FQNEAQ (reference sequence). The CDR3 covers 15 residues. CDR3 sequence (DNA): TGTGCCAGCAGCTCAACGACAGGGGTCGGAGAGACCCAGTACTTC. Amino acids: CASSSTTGVGETQYF. Based on the CDR3 plus reference TRBV7-9 and TRBJ2-5, the full variable domain is DTGVSQNPRHKITKRGQNVTFRCDPISEHNRLYWYRQTLGQGPEFLTYFQNEAQLEKSRLLSDRFSAERPKGSFSTLEIQRTEQGDSAMYLCASSSTTGVGETQYFGPGTRLLVL.

A few counts support this clone. The chain couples TRBV5-1 to TRBJ1-6; possible D gene TRBD1, 5 bases. The CDR3 spans 14 residues. Germline V gene lookup returns CDR1 SGHRS and CDR2 YFSETQ. Between the trimmed V and J ends, which lost 0 bases and 9 bases, there was a span of 10 bases. The CDR3 DNA reads TGCGCCAGCAGCTTGGGGGGCGTCGGTTCACCCCTCCACTTT. Protein product: CASSLGGVGSPLHF.

J is TRBJ1-1 and V is TRBV5-4; 7 bases match TRBD1. Germline trimming cut 1 base from V and 6 bases from J; bases unmatched to any gene: 6. The CDR3 runs 14 residues. Germline V CDR1 and CDR2: SGHNT, YYREEE (reference sequence). CDR3 DNA: TGTGCCAGCAGCTTGCCCGAACAGGGGTCTGAAGCTTTCTTT. Translating it yields CASSLPEQGSEAFF.

This rearrangement joins TRBV9 to TRBJ1-2; a weak D match, TRBD1 (5 bases). Trimming stripped 0 bases from V and 6 bases from J, with 12 bases between. Per the germline V gene, CDR1 is SGDLS and CDR2 is YYNGEE. The CDR3 spans 14 residues. CDR3 sequence: CASSVEGATNGYTF. The CDR3 DNA reads as TGTGCCAGCAGCGTAGAAGGGGCGACGAATGGCTACACCTTC.

This clone was found once. The V gene is TRBV5-1, the J gene TRBJ2-3; 13 bases match TRBD2. V dropped 0 bases and J dropped 5; count of bases not matched to a gene: 0. The CDR3 consists of 15 residues. Germline loops: CDR1 SGHRS, CDR2 YFSETQ. The CDR3 DNA sequence: TGCGCCAGCAGCTTGGGGACTAGCGGGGGAGATACGCAGTATTTT. This gives the protein CASSLGTSGGDTQYF.

The chain has TRBV7-9 and TRBJ2-5; 9 nucleotides match TRBD2. Trimming removed 4 bases from V and 2 bases from J; junction bases left unmatched: 5. CDR1 and CDR2 from the germline V gene are SEHNR and FQNEAQ (reference sequence). The length of the CDR3 is 15 residues. The DNA of the CDR3 is TGTGCCAGCAGCTACCGCGGGGGGGGACAAGAGACCCAGTACTTC. This gives the protein CASSYRGGGQETQYF.

The rearrangement links TRBV19 to TRBJ2-2, with D maybe TRBD1 (5 bases). This CDR3 is built from 15 residues. The germline V and J ends were trimmed by 7 bases and 3 bases, with 15 bases remaining between them. Per the germline V gene, CDR1 is LNHDA and CDR2 is SQIVND (reference sequence). Here the CDR3 reads CASTEPGIDTGELFF. The CDR3 DNA reads TGTGCCAGTACCGAGCCAGGGATCGACACCGGGGAGCTGTTTTTT.

The chain is built from TRBV14 and TRBJ2-7, with D possibly TRBD1 on 5 matching bases. CDR1 and CDR2 (germline): SGHDN, FVKESK. Trimming removed 1 base from V and 2 bases from J, with 12 bases in between. The CDR3 loop spans 15 amino acids. The CDR3 region has the DNA TGTGCCAGCAGCCAAGGTGGCAGGGTCCCCTACGAGCAGTACTTC. It specifies CASSQGGRVPYEQYF. Full variable domain (missing parts from reference TRBV14 and TRBJ2-7): EAGVTQFPSHSVIEKGQTVTLRCDPISGHDNLYWYRRVMGKEIKFLLHFVKESKQDESGMPNNRFLAERTGGTYSTLKVQPAELEDSGVYFCASSQGGRVPYEQYFGPGTRLTVT.

This chain connects TRBV4-1 to TRBJ2-5; tentative D call: TRBD2 (5 bases). Trimming cost V 1 base and J 7 bases, with 16 bases left between them. CDR1 and CDR2 from the germline V gene are MGHRA and YSYEKL. The CDR3 contains 15 residues. As DNA, the CDR3 is TGCGCCAGCAGCCAAGCCCTCGCGGGTGGAGTGACCCAGTACTTC. This translates into CASSQALAGGVTQYF.

J is TRBJ1-5 and V is TRBV6-1, with 8 positions matching TRBD1. The V and J ends lost 8 bases and 3 bases, in that order; junction bases with no gene match: 9. CDR1 is MNHNS and CDR2 is SASEGT in the germline V gene. The CDR3 runs to 15 residues. The CDR3 DNA is TGTGCCAGCCGTGCGACAGGGGTTCACAATCAGCCCCAGCATTTT. Its protein is CASRATGVHNQPQHF.

The chain recombines TRBV5-1 with TRBJ2-3; 8 bases line up with TRBD2. The CDR3 spans 21 residues. The V gene's germline CDR1 is SGHRS and CDR2 YFSETQ. Germline trimming cut 0 bases from V and 1 base from J; bases unmatched to any gene: 19. The CDR3 DNA reads as TGCGCCAGCAGCTTGGTCAGGGTTCGTGCCCGTCGGGGGGGCCGCACAGATACGCAGTATTTT. Protein sequence: CASSLVRVRARRGGRTDTQYF.

The count of this clone is one. The chain combines TRBV12-5 with TRBJ2-3; 10 nucleotides match TRBD1. J lost 0 bases, V lost 7 bases, and 4 bases had no gene match. CDR1 is LGHNT, CDR2 FRNRAP, per germline. This CDR3 has 15 amino acids. This chain's CDR3 is CASVRTGGSTDTQYF. Here the CDR3 DNA reads TGTGCTAGTGTTAGGACAGGGGGTAGCACAGATACGCAGTATTTT.

J is TRBJ2-7 and V is TRBV7-8; TRBD1 matches at 9 bases. V trimming: 7 bases; J trimming: 7 bases; junction bases outside the gene matches: 11. CDR1 and CDR2 (germline): SGHVS, FQNEAQ. The CDR3 has 14 residues. The CDR3 loop is CASTIGQGNWEQYF. The CDR3 DNA sequence: TGTGCCAGCACTATCGGACAGGGGAATTGGGAGCAGTACTTC.

CDR3 nucleotide sequence: TGTGCCAGCAGTAGGTACAGGGGGCGGGAGAAGGGCTATGGCTACACCTTC. Translating it yields CASSRYRGREKGYGYTF. The chain has TRBV27 and TRBJ1-2; 9 positions match TRBD1. This CDR3 region has 17 residues. Trimming took 5 bases from V and 4 from J; bases not matched to a gene: 14. Germline V lookup: CDR1 MNHEY, CDR2 SMNVEV (reference sequence).

This chain joins TRBV7-9 and TRBJ1-1, with unresolved D. Trimming took off 0 bases at V and 7 bases at J, with 3 bases between the two ends. This CDR3 is 11 amino acids long. Germline V gene lookup returns CDR1 SEHNR and CDR2 FQNEAQ (reference sequence). The CDR3 nucleotides are TGTGCCAGCAGCTTAGCCAGTGAAGCTTTCTTT. Encoded protein: CASSLASEAFF.

The V gene is TRBV13, the J gene TRBJ2-3; D perhaps matches TRBD2 (7 bases). Per the germline V gene, CDR1 is PRHDT and CDR2 is FYEKMQ (reference sequence). The V gene lost 3 bases and the J gene lost 1 base, with 17 bases spanning the gap. This CDR3 is built from 17 residues. CDR3 nucleotide sequence: TGTGCCAGCAGCTTCCTGAAACGGGGGGCGGGCACAGATACGCAGTATTTT. It specifies CASSFLKRGAGTDTQYF.

The count of this clone is one. The genes are TRBV27 and TRBJ2-5; D is perhaps TRBD1 (5 bases). The CDR3 covers 12 residues. With 6 bases removed from V and 5 bases from J, the gap between germline ends came to 10 bases. Germline V gene sequence: CDR1 MNHEY, CDR2 SMNVEV (reference sequence). The CDR3 region has the DNA TGTGCCAGCAGATATAAGGGGGAGACCCAGTACTTC. Translation: CASRYKGETQYF.

The chain has TRBV7-6 and TRBJ1-1, with a tentative D call TRBD1 (5 bases). CDR3 length equals 12 residues. The ends were cut back, 6 bases at V and 1 base at J, with 6 bases in the middle. Per the germline V gene, CDR1 is SGHVS and CDR2 is FNYEAQ. CDR3 residues: CASSRGNTEAFF. DNA of the CDR3: TGTGCCAGCAGTAGGGGGAACACTGAAGCTTTCTTT.

Details on this clone: One end of the junction is discordant with germline, which a read error may explain. Other nucleotide sequences from this sample produce the same CDR3. The J gene is TRBJ1-2, the V gene TRBV2; 9 bases map to TRBD1. CDR1 SNHLY and CDR2 FYNNEI come from the germline V gene. CDR3 length: 12 residues. The CDR3 here is CASLQGASGYTF. For the CDR3, the DNA is TGTGCCAGCCTACAGGGGGCGTCCGGCTATACCTTC.

This clone was counted only a few times. The V gene is TRBV6-5, the J gene TRBJ2-7; TRBD1 matches at 10 bases. Germline CDR1 is MNHEY and CDR2 is SVGAGI. The CDR3 totals 15 residues. With 3 bases clipped from V and 3 bases from J, the junction kept 5 bases outside the gene matches. CDR3 DNA sequence: TGTGCCAGCAGTTATGGGGGACAGGGGCTCTACGAGCAGTACTTC. Translating gives CASSYGGQGLYEQYF.

The chain uses TRBV5-1 and TRBJ1-2; D gene unclear. The CDR3 contains 12 residues. Trimming stripped 5 bases from V and 3 bases from J, with 8 bases between. Germline CDR1 SGHRS, CDR2 YFSETQ. The CDR3 here is CASSDNYYGYTF. In DNA, the CDR3 is TGCGCCAGCAGTGACAACTACTATGGCTACACCTTC.

The sample holds one count of this clone. V gene TRBV15 combines with J gene TRBJ1-2; a weak D match, TRBD1 (5 bases). CDR3 size: 15 residues. The ends were cut back, 3 bases at V and 4 bases at J, with 15 bases in the middle. Germline CDR1 and CDR2: LNHNV and YYDKDF (reference sequence). CDR3 in DNA: TGTGCCACCAGCAGCTCAGGGTTTGGGCTCTATGGCTACACCTTC. Amino acids: CATSSSGFGLYGYTF.

This clone was detected only once. The rearrangement links TRBV19 to TRBJ2-1, with 8 bases that match TRBD2. In germline, CDR1 is LNHDA, CDR2 SQIVND (reference sequence). V dropped 7 bases and J dropped 6; count of bases not matched to a gene: 2. The CDR3 contains 12 residues. CDR3 sequence (DNA): TGTGCCAGTAACGGGGGGGCCAATGAGCAGTTCTTC. Amino acid sequence: CASNGGANEQFF.